The 21 T cell receptor beta chains below come from one sample, sequenced in a study of early T cells in non-severe SARS-CoV-2 infection. MiXCR, applied by TCRdb to the 5' RACE reads, yields one record per CDR3 protein. The sample carries about 48,000 distinct CDR3 sequences, 7.7% recorded once. Sequences were obtained from whole blood. These receptors were taken from an adult who was a healthcare worker with PCR-confirmed SARS-CoV-2 infection or an uninfected control (not recorded which).

The rearrangement links TRBV29-1 to TRBJ2-5; 9 bases line up with TRBD2. Germline trimming cut 6 bases from V and 4 bases from J; bases unmatched to any gene: 3. The CDR3 contains 12 residues. From germline, CDR1 is SQVTM and CDR2 ANQGSEA. The CDR3 DNA sequence: TGCAGCGTCATTAGCGGGGGAGAGACCCAGTACTTC. Protein: CSVISGGETQYF.

The chain uses TRBV2 and TRBJ1-2, with a possible D match to TRBD1 (5 bases). V was clipped by 5 bases and J by 6 bases, with 13 bases between them. The CDR3 is made up of 13 amino acids. Germline V gene lookup returns CDR1 SNHLY and CDR2 FYNNEI. The CDR3 here is CASSFTRGDGYTF. DNA for the CDR3: TGTGCCAGCAGTTTCACACGGGGCGATGGCTACACCTTC.

There are many counts of this clonotype. Written as DNA, the CDR3 is TGTGCCAGCAGCGAAACTGATAGCAATCAGCCCCAGCATTTT. Translation: CASSETDSNQPQHF. The chain is built from TRBV9 and TRBJ1-5, with no clear D. With 3 bases removed from V and 0 bases from J, the gap between germline ends came to 7 bases. The CDR3 is made up of 14 amino acids. Germline V gene lookup returns CDR1 SGDLS and CDR2 YYNGEE. Based on the CDR3 plus reference TRBV9 and TRBJ1-5, the full variable domain is DSGVTQTPKHLITATGQRVTLRCSPRSGDLSVYWYQQSLDQGLQFLIQYYNGEERAKGNILERFSAQQFPDLHSELNLSSLELGDSALYFCASSETDSNQPQHFGDGTRLSIL.

This clonotype showed up many times. This rearrangement joins TRBV12-3 or TRBV12-4 to TRBJ1-1; D is uncertain. This CDR3 has 11 amino acids. Trimming left V 5 bases short and J 7 bases short, with 8 bases between. The CDR3 region is CASSTQNEAFF. As DNA, the CDR3 is TGTGCCAGCAGTACCCAAAATGAAGCTTTCTTT.

This clonotype was counted at least ten times. This chain joins TRBV19 and TRBJ2-2; TRBD2 is a possible D gene (5 bases). The CDR3 loop spans 13 amino acids. V lost 9 bases and J lost 3, with 11 bases in between. Germline-derived CDR1 and CDR2 are LNHDA and SQIVND (reference sequence). CDR3 loop: CASRDSYTGELFF. DNA for the CDR3: TGTGCCAGCCGGGATTCATACACCGGGGAGCTGTTTTTT.

The V gene is TRBV24-1, the J gene TRBJ1-1; D uncertain. V lost 0 bases to trimming and J lost 4 bases, with 14 bases between them. Germline assignment: CDR1 KGHDR and CDR2 SFDVKD. The CDR3 contains 16 residues. CDR3 in amino acids: CATSDLESEKTTEAFF. In nucleotides, the CDR3 is TGTGCCACCAGTGATTTGGAATCGGAAAAGACCACTGAAGCTTTCTTT.

This clonotype was counted at least ten times. The rearrangement links TRBV6-5 to TRBJ2-7; 10 nucleotides match TRBD1. With 4 bases clipped from V and 4 bases from J, the junction kept 4 bases outside the gene matches. The CDR3 spans 14 residues. Looked up from germline, CDR1 is MNHEY and CDR2 is SVGAGI. The CDR3 is CASSSGQGEYEQYF. The CDR3 DNA sequence: TGTGCCAGCAGTTCCGGACAGGGGGAATACGAGCAGTACTTC.

This clonotype was found many times. The V and J genes are TRBV27 and TRBJ1-1; no definite D call. The V gene lost 10 bases and the J gene lost 0 bases, with 9 bases spanning the gap. CDR1 is MNHEY and CDR2 is SMNVEV in the germline V gene (reference sequence). The CDR3 runs 12 residues. Here the CDR3 DNA reads TGTGCCACCGAGCGCATGAACACTGAAGCTTTCTTT. Its protein product is CATERMNTEAFF.

This clonotype was observed a handful of times. The rearrangement links TRBV24-1 to TRBJ2-2, with TRBD2 matching 8 bases. With 3 bases clipped from V and 0 bases from J, the junction kept 2 bases outside the gene matches. This CDR3 is built from 16 residues. Germline CDR1 KGHDR, CDR2 SFDVKD. The CDR3 is CATSDAGGTNTGELFF. In nucleotides, the CDR3 is TGTGCCACCAGTGATGCGGGGGGAACGAACACCGGGGAGCTGTTTTTT.

This sequence joins TRBV20-1 and TRBJ2-1, with 10 bases aligning to TRBD2. Germline V gives CDR1 DFQATT, CDR2 SNEGSKA (reference sequence). The CDR3 runs 16 residues. The J segment lost 3 bases and the V segment lost 7 bases, leaving 12 bases of the junction unmatched. The CDR3 protein is CSEASLAGANYNEQFF. The CDR3 coding sequence is TGCAGTGAGGCCTCCCTAGCGGGGGCAAACTACAATGAGCAGTTCTTC.

This clonotype came up many times. The rearrangement joins TRBV3-1 to TRBJ2-1; D remains unclear. Germline CDR1 LGHDT, CDR2 YNNKEL (reference sequence). The CDR3 extends over 12 amino acids. Trimming stripped 0 bases from V and 7 bases from J, with 4 bases between. The CDR3 bases are TGTGCCAGCAGCCAAGAACGGAATGAGCAGTTCTTC. Its translation is CASSQERNEQFF.

This clonotype has at least ten counts. This chain joins TRBV12-3 or TRBV12-4 and TRBJ1-4; D perhaps matches TRBD1 (5 bases). The V end was cut by 7 bases, the J end by 8 bases, with 14 bases between. This CDR3 spans 13 amino acids. The DNA of the CDR3 is TGTGCCAGCATTGGTTGGGGGGACGAAAAACTGTTTTTT. This sequence encodes CASIGWGDEKLFF.

This clonotype has at least ten counts. In DNA, the CDR3 is TGTGCCAGCAGCTTAAGGCGGGATTCTGAAGCTTTCTTT. Translating it yields CASSLRRDSEAFF. The V call is TRBV7-8, the J call TRBJ1-1, with D unclear. Trimming removed 2 bases at V and 6 bases at J, with 10 bases between. Germline CDR1 is SGHVS and CDR2 is FQNEAQ. CDR3 length: 13 residues.

The table lists this clonotype with many counts. This chain links TRBV29-1 with TRBJ2-1; D is uncertain. There are 11 residues in the CDR3. V lost 0 bases and J 7 bases, leaving 4 bases between the germline ends. Per germline, CDR1 SQVTM and CDR2 ANQGSEA. The CDR3 nucleotides are TGCAGCGTTGAAGATATGAATGAGCAGTTCTTC. Translated: CSVEDMNEQFF.

By share, this clonotype ranks as medium-sized (0.01 to 0.1%). The V gene is TRBV28, the J gene TRBJ1-6; D uncertain. There are 14 residues in the CDR3. Germline CDR1 is MDHEN and CDR2 is SYDVKM. The ends were cut back, 2 bases at V and 5 bases at J, with 7 bases in the middle. CDR3 sequence (DNA): TGTGCCAGCAGTTTACTAGGGAATAATTCACCCCTCCACTTT. Amino acid sequence: CASSLLGNNSPLHF. Full variable domain (outside the CDR3, taken from reference TRBV28 and TRBJ1-6): DVKVTQSSRYLVKRTGEKVFLECVQDMDHENMFWYRQDPGLGLRLIYFSYDVKMKEKGDIPEGYSVSREKKERFSLILESASTNQTSMYLCASSLLGNNSPLHFGNGTRLTVT.

This clonotype was seen repeatedly, ten times or more. V and J are TRBV5-1 and TRBJ2-3, with 9 bases lining up with TRBD1. V shed 5 bases, J shed 7 bases, and the junction held 11 bases outside the gene matches. The CDR3 length is 15 residues. From germline, CDR1 is SGHRS and CDR2 YFSETQ. The DNA for the CDR3 is TGCGCCAGCAGGATGTCCGGGACAGGGATAAATACGCAGTATTTT. Residues: CASRMSGTGINTQYF.

The chain combines TRBV7-2 with TRBJ1-3; 9 bases align to TRBD1. With 5 bases clipped from V and 4 bases from J, the junction kept 3 bases outside the gene matches. Germline V gene sequence: CDR1 SGHTA, CDR2 FQGNSA. The CDR3 spans 14 residues. This chain's CDR3 is CASSPDRGGNTIYF. CDR3 in DNA: TGTGCCAGCAGCCCGGACAGGGGAGGAAACACCATATATTTT.

V usage is TRBV7-9 and J usage is TRBJ1-4, with 9 bases fitting TRBD1. This CDR3 has 16 residues. The junction had 8 bases not matched to a gene; V was cut back by 1 base and J by 8 bases. Germline CDR1 is SEHNR and CDR2 is FQNEAQ (reference sequence). CDR3 residues: CASSLGETGGSEKLFF. CDR3 nucleotides: TGTGCCAGCAGCTTAGGAGAGACAGGGGGATCGGAAAAACTGTTTTTT.

The sample holds many counts of this clonotype. As DNA, the CDR3 is TGTGCCAGCAGCTTAGCCACGACGGGAAACACCGGGGAGCTGTTTTTT. Its translation is CASSLATTGNTGELFF. This chain uses TRBV7-9 with TRBJ2-2; possibly TRBD2 for D (5 bases). The V end was cut by 0 bases, the J end by 2 bases, with 10 bases between. Per germline, CDR1 SEHNR and CDR2 FQNEAQ (reference sequence). The CDR3 spans 16 residues.

The rearrangement uses TRBV7-2 and TRBJ1-6; 7 bases line up with TRBD1. V lost 1 base and J lost 7; bases outside the gene matches: 1. Germline V lookup: CDR1 SGHTA, CDR2 FQGNSA. The CDR3 loop spans 14 amino acids. DNA for the CDR3: TGTGCCAGCAGCTTAGAACAGGGGAATTCACCCCTCCACTTT. Its protein is CASSLEQGNSPLHF.

This clonotype appeared many times. V is TRBV15 and J is TRBJ2-3, with 7 bases identical to TRBD1. CDR1 LNHNV and CDR2 YYDKDF come from the germline V gene (reference sequence). J lost 4 bases, V lost 0 bases, and 4 bases had no gene match. The CDR3 totals 15 residues. The CDR3 sequence is CATSRDPRGPDTQYF. CDR3 coding DNA: TGTGCCACCAGCAGAGATCCTAGGGGGCCAGATACGCAGTATTTT.